This entry lists 16 T cell receptor beta chains sequenced from one sample in a study of blood T cell repertoires in COVID-19 (dated by TCRdb to 2018 to 2020). The receptor library was made with the immunoSEQ multiplex PCR assay. Drawn from immuneACCESS, this table holds only the in-frame rearrangements with V and J called that TCRdb kept. Clones are partly lost; checked studies trace under half to an unresolved V gene and leave the rest unexplained. The sample contains under 75,000 clones, 65% to 90% of them found a single time. Roughly 28% of the sample is taken by the ten largest. Sequencing was carried out using peripheral blood. The receptors originated from a woman aged 80 or over with active or convalescent COVID-19.

In this sample, this clone turned up a few times. This chain joins TRBV2 and TRBJ2-2; D possibly corresponds to TRBD1 (6 bases). The CDR3 length is 14 residues. Germline-derived CDR1 and CDR2 are SNHLY and FYNNEI. Trimming removed 7 bases at V and 4 bases at J, with 13 bases between. Here the CDR3 reads CASNRGSSTGELFF. CDR3 DNA sequence: TGTGCCAGCAATAGGGGGTCGAGCACCGGGGAGCTGTTTTTT.

This rearrangement joins TRBV7-2 to TRBJ2-1; TRBD2 matches at 9 bases. The junction had 9 bases not matched to a gene; V was cut back by 1 base and J by 5 bases. The CDR3 spans 17 residues. Germline V gene sequence: CDR1 SGHTA, CDR2 FQGNSA. CDR3 nucleotides: TGTGCCAGCAGCTTAGTCGGTAGCGGGGGCACAAACAATGAGCAGTTCTTC. Its translation is CASSLVGSGGTNNEQFF. Based on the CDR3 plus reference TRBV7-2 and TRBJ2-1, the full variable domain is GAGVSQSPSNKVTEKGKDVELRCDPISGHTALYWYRQSLGQGLEFLIYFQGNSAPDKSGLPSDRFSAERTGGSVSTLTIQRTQQEDSAVYLCASSLVGSGGTNNEQFFGPGTRLTVL.

This chain joins TRBV27 and TRBJ1-6; no reliable D call. Trimming shortened V by 2 bases and J by 8 bases, and 13 bases separated the two germline ends. This CDR3 spans 15 amino acids. CDR1 and CDR2 (germline): MNHEY, SMNVEV (reference sequence). CDR3 region: CASSLGRGFDSPLHF. CDR3 sequence (DNA): TGTGCCAGCAGTTTAGGTCGGGGATTTGATTCACCCCTCCACTTT.

This chain uses TRBV5-1 with TRBJ2-3; TRBD1 matches at 10 bases. Germline CDR1 reads SGHRS; CDR2 reads YFSETQ. J gave up 2 bases and V 3 bases, and 6 bases lay outside the gene matches. The CDR3 covers 16 residues. In DNA, the CDR3 is TGCGCCAGCAGCTCCGCGGGACAGGGGTTCACAGATACGCAGTATTTT. This translates into CASSSAGQGFTDTQYF.

The chain recombines TRBV9 with TRBJ2-7, with TRBD1 as a possible D gene (6 bases). The germline gives CDR1 SGDLS, CDR2 YYNGEE. The CDR3 totals 14 residues. V dropped 3 bases and J dropped 5 bases, with 15 bases sitting between them. Written as DNA, the CDR3 is TGTGCCAGCAGCGACCCCTCCAGGGGAGACGAGCAGTACTTC. Its protein product is CASSDPSRGDEQYF.

The V gene is TRBV28, the J gene TRBJ2-1, with TRBD1 as a possible D gene (6 bases). Trimming pared 6 bases from V and 7 bases from J, leaving 10 bases between. Germline loops: CDR1 MDHEN, CDR2 SYDVKM. This CDR3 region has 12 residues. CDR3 sequence: CASSQRGNEQFF. CDR3 sequence (DNA): TGTGCCAGCAGCCAAAGGGGGAATGAGCAGTTCTTC.

This sequence joins TRBV7-2 and TRBJ1-3; 7 bases map to TRBD1. This CDR3 has 14 residues. Germline trimming cut 5 bases from V and 4 bases from J; bases unmatched to any gene: 5. Germline-derived CDR1 and CDR2 are SGHTA and FQGNSA. The CDR3 sequence: CASSPGQVGNTIYF. The CDR3 DNA reads as TGTGCCAGCAGCCCCGGACAGGTCGGAAACACCATATATTTT.

V is TRBV4-3 and J is TRBJ2-1; D ambiguous. Germline CDR1 and CDR2: LGHNA and YSLEER. V was trimmed by 1 base and J by 3 bases, leaving 13 bases between them. The CDR3 is made up of 16 amino acids. The CDR3 protein is CASSQVGLEHYNEQFF. The CDR3 DNA reads as TGCGCCAGCAGCCAAGTCGGTCTGGAGCACTACAATGAGCAGTTCTTC.

This clone occurred a few times. The V call is TRBV9, the J call TRBJ2-1; D possibly corresponds to TRBD1 (5 bases). The CDR3 totals 15 residues. V was pared by 0 bases and J by 2 bases, with 9 bases between. Germline CDR1 SGDLS, CDR2 YYNGEE. The CDR3 region has the DNA TGTGCCAGCAGCGTAGATTCAGGGACCTACAATGAGCAGTTCTTC. This encodes CASSVDSGTYNEQFF. Combining the CDR3 with reference TRBV9 and TRBJ2-1 gives the whole variable domain DSGVTQTPKHLITATGQRVTLRCSPRSGDLSVYWYQQSLDQGLQFLIQYYNGEERAKGNILERFSAQQFPDLHSELNLSSLELGDSALYFCASSVDSGTYNEQFFGPGTRLTVL.

This clone was seen a few times. The chain carries TRBV5-1 and TRBJ2-3; TRBD1 agrees at 10 bases. The germline gives CDR1 SGHRS, CDR2 YFSETQ. The J segment lost 4 bases and the V segment lost 4 bases, leaving 9 bases of the junction unmatched. The CDR3 runs to 16 residues. CDR3 loop: CASSLGQGVRADTQYF. The CDR3, as DNA: TGCGCCAGCAGCCTAGGACAGGGGGTAAGGGCAGATACGCAGTATTTT.

The V call is TRBV18, the J call TRBJ1-1, with D unclear. CDR1 is KGHSH and CDR2 is LQKENI in the germline V gene. This CDR3 is built from 14 residues. V dropped 3 bases and J dropped 1 base, with 9 bases sitting between them. CDR3 loop: CASSPSDSNTEAFF. The DNA for the CDR3 is TGTGCCAGCTCACCTTCAGATTCGAACACTGAAGCTTTCTTT.

The chain is built from TRBV2 and TRBJ2-1; 8 nucleotides match TRBD2. This CDR3 has 15 amino acids. Germline V CDR1 and CDR2: SNHLY, FYNNEI. V shed 6 bases and J 1 base; nucleotides not matched to a gene: 5. The CDR3 reads CASRIRGGSYNEQFF. CDR3 DNA: TGTGCCAGCAGGATTCGGGGGGGGTCCTACAATGAGCAGTTCTTC.

The chain uses TRBV5-1 and TRBJ1-1; 8 bases agree with TRBD1. From germline, CDR1 is SGHRS and CDR2 YFSETQ. V gave up 1 base and J gave up 6 bases; unmatched junction bases: 14. This CDR3 is 17 amino acids long. CDR3 sequence: CASSLWQGATPRAEAFF. For the CDR3, the DNA is TGCGCCAGCAGCTTGTGGCAGGGGGCCACCCCCCGCGCTGAAGCTTTCTTT.

The chain joins TRBV3-1 (or the pseudogene TRBV3-2) to TRBJ2-7; 7 bases map to TRBD1. J lost 6 bases, V lost 4 bases, and 15 bases had no gene match. The CDR3 length is 16 residues. The germline V gene encodes CDR1 LGHDT and CDR2 YNNKEL (reference sequence). The CDR3: CASSPPLGRGSFEQYF. DNA of the CDR3: TGTGCCAGCAGCCCACCCTTGGGCAGGGGGAGTTTCGAGCAGTACTTC.

The chain has TRBV6-5 and TRBJ2-7; the match to TRBD1 covers 8 bases. V was clipped by 9 bases and J by 3 bases; unmatched bases: 13. Germline loops: CDR1 MNHEY, CDR2 SVGAGI. There are 15 residues in the CDR3. Here the CDR3 DNA reads TGTGCCAGTATGAACGTGGCAGGGGGCGGCTACGAGCAGTACTTC. It translates to CASMNVAGGGYEQYF.

This clone appeared a single time. The chain combines TRBV5-1 with TRBJ2-7; 11 bases are shared with TRBD2. The V segment lost 5 bases and the J segment 2 bases; nucleotides outside the gene matches: 6. This CDR3 contains 15 residues. Germline lookup yields CDR1 SGHRS and CDR2 YFSETQ. CDR3 sequence reads: CASRGGLAAAYEQYF. The DNA for the CDR3 is TGCGCCAGCAGGGGGGGACTAGCGGCAGCCTACGAGCAGTACTTC.